Shown below are 2 T cell receptor beta chains from a single sample sequenced in a study of T cell responses to AZD1222 COVID-19 vaccine. The repertoire was sequenced with immunoSEQ multiplex PCR; TCRdb's copy has only in-frame clones and lacks some. The table shows approximately 80,000 clones, with around 89% occurring only once. Sample: peripheral blood, taken on day 0 of AZD1222 vaccination. The source of these receptors is an adult in good health.

CDR3 loop: CASSHGSSSTDTQYF. In nucleotides, the CDR3 is TGCGCCAGCAGCCACGGCAGTTCTAGCACAGATACGCAGTATTTT. The V gene is TRBV4-1, the J gene TRBJ2-3; D is unresolved. Per germline, CDR1 MGHRA and CDR2 YSYEKL. The CDR3 sequence is 15 residues long. Trimming cost V 3 bases and J 0 bases, with 10 bases left between them.

This clone was seen just once. The CDR3 region is CASSELAGGPDTQYF. The CDR3 DNA sequence: TGTGCCAGCAGTGAACTAGCGGGAGGGCCGGATACGCAGTATTTT. The chain employs TRBV6-1 and TRBJ2-3, with TRBD2 matching 12 bases. The germline gives CDR1 MNHNS, CDR2 SASEGT. The V and J ends lost 2 bases and 6 bases, in that order; junction bases with no gene match: 3. The CDR3 loop spans 15 amino acids.